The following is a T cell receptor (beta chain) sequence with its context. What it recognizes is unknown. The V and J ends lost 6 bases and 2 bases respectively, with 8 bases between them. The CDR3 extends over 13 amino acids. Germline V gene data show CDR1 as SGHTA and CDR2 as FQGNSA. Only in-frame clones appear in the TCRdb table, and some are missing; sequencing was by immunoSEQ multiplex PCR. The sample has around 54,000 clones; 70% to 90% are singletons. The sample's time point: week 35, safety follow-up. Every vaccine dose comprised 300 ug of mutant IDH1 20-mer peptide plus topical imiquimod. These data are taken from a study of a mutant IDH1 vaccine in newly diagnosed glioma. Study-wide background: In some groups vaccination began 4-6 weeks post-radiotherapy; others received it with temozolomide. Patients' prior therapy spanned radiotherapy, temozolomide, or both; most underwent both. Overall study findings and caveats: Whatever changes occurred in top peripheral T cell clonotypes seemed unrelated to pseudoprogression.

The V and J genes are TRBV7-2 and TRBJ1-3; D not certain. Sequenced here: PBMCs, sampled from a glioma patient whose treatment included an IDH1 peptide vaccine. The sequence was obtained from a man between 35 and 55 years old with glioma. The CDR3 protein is CASSSSAGNTIYF. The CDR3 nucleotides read TGTGCCAGCAGTTCCTCGGCTGGAAACACCATATATTTT.